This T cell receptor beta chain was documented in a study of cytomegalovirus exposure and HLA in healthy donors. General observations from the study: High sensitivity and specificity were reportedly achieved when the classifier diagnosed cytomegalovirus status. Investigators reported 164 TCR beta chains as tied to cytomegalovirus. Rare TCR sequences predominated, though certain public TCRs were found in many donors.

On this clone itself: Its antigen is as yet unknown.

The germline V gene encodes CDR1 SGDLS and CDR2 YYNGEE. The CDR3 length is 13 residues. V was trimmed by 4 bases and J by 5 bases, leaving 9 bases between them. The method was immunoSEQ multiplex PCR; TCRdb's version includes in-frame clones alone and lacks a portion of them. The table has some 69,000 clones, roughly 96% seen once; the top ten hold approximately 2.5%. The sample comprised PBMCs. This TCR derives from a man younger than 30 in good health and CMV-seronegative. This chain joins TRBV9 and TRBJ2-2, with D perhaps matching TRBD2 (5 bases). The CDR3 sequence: CASSPPGTGELFF. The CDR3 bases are TGTGCCAGCAGCCCCCCGGGGACCGGGGAGCTGTTTTTT.